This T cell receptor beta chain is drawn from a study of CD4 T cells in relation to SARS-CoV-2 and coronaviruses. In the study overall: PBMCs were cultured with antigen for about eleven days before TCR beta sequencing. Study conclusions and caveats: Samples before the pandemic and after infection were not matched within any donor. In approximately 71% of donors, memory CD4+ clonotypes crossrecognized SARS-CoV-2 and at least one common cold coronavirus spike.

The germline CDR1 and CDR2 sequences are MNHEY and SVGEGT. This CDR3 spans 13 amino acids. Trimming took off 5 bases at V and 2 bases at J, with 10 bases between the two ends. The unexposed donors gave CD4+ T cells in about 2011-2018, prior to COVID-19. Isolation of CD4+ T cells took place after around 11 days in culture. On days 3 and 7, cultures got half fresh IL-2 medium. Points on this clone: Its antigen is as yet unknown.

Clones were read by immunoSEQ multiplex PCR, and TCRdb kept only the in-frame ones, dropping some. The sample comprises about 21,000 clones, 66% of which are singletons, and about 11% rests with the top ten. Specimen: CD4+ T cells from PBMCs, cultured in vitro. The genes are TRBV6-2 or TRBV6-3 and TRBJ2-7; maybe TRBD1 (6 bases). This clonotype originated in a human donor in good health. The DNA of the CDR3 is TGTGCCAGCAGTGGACAGCTCCCCTACGAGCAGTACTTC. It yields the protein CASSGQLPYEQYF.